Below are 18 T cell receptor beta chains sequenced from a single sample in a study of blood T cells in healthy people across ages. Using a J-beta primer mix together with a sample-barcoded 5' primer, a second PCR was run for about 6 to 12 cycles. Each CDR3 protein gets one entry after TCRdb re-called the 5' RACE reads with MiXCR. This table holds around 1.7 million distinct CDR3 sequences, under 30% found once. The sequencing input was blood. The receptors here all came from a woman in her twenties or thirties in good health.

V gene TRBV6-1 combines with J gene TRBJ2-1; possibly TRBD2 for D (7 bases). Trimming took off 6 bases at V and 4 bases at J, with 16 bases between the two ends. Germline V gene sequence: CDR1 MNHNS, CDR2 SASEGT. This CDR3 contains 15 residues. The CDR3 reads CASRGGGLGYNEQFF. DNA for the CDR3: TGTGCCAGCAGGGGGGGGGGGCTAGGATACAATGAGCAGTTCTTC.

This clonotype was counted a few times. The rearrangement links TRBV2 to TRBJ2-4; 7 bases are a match to TRBD1. J was trimmed by 0 bases and V by 4 bases; bases with no gene match: 3. The CDR3 is 15 amino acids. Germline V gene sequence: CDR1 SNHLY, CDR2 FYNNEI. The CDR3 here is CASSAGTAAKNIQYF. CDR3 DNA: TGTGCCAGCAGTGCCGGGACAGCAGCCAAAAACATTCAGTACTTC.

The V gene is TRBV11-2, the J gene TRBJ2-3; D uncertain. Germline CDR1 is SGHAT and CDR2 is FQNNGV. V was trimmed by 4 bases and J by 8 bases, leaving 22 bases between them. The length of the CDR3 is 16 residues. CDR3 protein: CASSSWPRGDVGTQYF. The CDR3 DNA reads as TGTGCCAGCAGCTCCTGGCCCCGAGGTGACGTCGGTACGCAGTATTTT.

This rearrangement joins TRBV6-5 to TRBJ1-5; 7 bases are shared with TRBD1. Trimming took 5 bases from V and 3 from J; bases not matched to a gene: 13. CDR1 and CDR2 (germline): MNHEY, SVGAGI. CDR3 size: 17 residues. CDR3 residues: CASSKSNPGQLNQPQHF. CDR3 DNA sequence: TGTGCCAGCAGTAAGTCGAACCCGGGACAGCTCAATCAGCCCCAGCATTTT.

The V and J genes are TRBV21-1 and TRBJ2-1; TRBD2, as called in the table, went unchecked against the DNA. TRBV21-1 is tagged as a pseudogene. The CDR3 spans 16 residues. The CDR3 bases are TGTGCCAGCAGCGCTCCCCTAGGGAGCTCCTACAATGAGCAGTTCTTC. Protein sequence: CASSAPLGSSYNEQFF.

In this sample, this clonotype turned up a few times. One base away lies a much larger clone, so this may be a sequencing read error. This CDR3 is CGASSGYEQYF. In nucleotides, the CDR3 is TGCGGTGCTAGTTCAGGGTACGAGCAGTACTTC. The chain links TRBV20-1 to TRBJ2-7, with D possibly TRBD1 on 5 matching bases. The CDR3 extends over 11 amino acids. Germline V lookup: CDR1 DFQATT, CDR2 SNEGSKA (reference sequence).

The chain has TRBV28 and TRBJ2-7; 7 bases align to TRBD2. CDR3 size: 20 residues. Looked up from germline, CDR1 is MDHEN and CDR2 is SYDVKM. With 5 bases clipped from V and 4 bases from J, the junction kept 26 bases outside the gene matches. CDR3 in amino acids: CASSPRLPNRERGGAYEQYF. CDR3 bases: TGTGCCAGCAGTCCTAGATTGCCAAACCGTGAAAGGGGAGGGGCGTACGAGCAGTACTTC.

The rearrangement uses TRBV20-1 and TRBJ1-2; maybe TRBD1 (6 bases). There are 14 residues in the CDR3. The V end lost 0 bases, the J end lost 5 bases, and 13 bases lay between the germline ends. CDR1 and CDR2 (germline): DFQATT, SNEGSKA (reference sequence). The CDR3 bases are TGCAGTGCTAGAGATCAGGGGAGCACTTATGGCTACACCTTC. Protein sequence: CSARDQGSTYGYTF.

In this sample, this clonotype turned up many times. Written as DNA, the CDR3 is TGTGCCAGCAGCAGGTCCAACGAGCAGTACTTC. It yields the protein CASSRSNEQYF. The chain couples TRBV3-1 to TRBJ2-7; D is ambiguous. Germline V gene sequence: CDR1 LGHDT, CDR2 YNNKEL (reference sequence). With 5 bases removed from V and 5 bases from J, the gap between germline ends came to 7 bases. The CDR3 is 11 amino acids.

Turning to this clonotype: Possible read error: a much larger clone is one base away. The chain uses TRBV4-3 and TRBJ2-1, with 10 bases lining up with TRBD2. The J call is uncertain, as TRBJ2-7 better fits the DNA end. CDR3 length: 16 amino acids. Germline CDR1 is LGHNA and CDR2 is YSLEER. The CDR3 nucleotides read TGCGCCAGCAGCCCTCATGGGGCTAGCGGGAGCAATGAGCAGTACTTC. Its protein product is CASSPHGASGSNEQYF.

The genes are TRBV10-3 and TRBJ1-1; D call uncertain. The V end was cut by 3 bases, the J end by 0 bases, with 8 bases between. Per the germline V gene, CDR1 is ENHRY and CDR2 is SYGVKD. The CDR3 spans 14 residues. The CDR3 bases are TGTGCCATCAGTGACGAAGGGCTGAACACTGAAGCTTTCTTT. Its translation is CAISDEGLNTEAFF.

V and J are TRBV6-1 and TRBJ2-7, with 7 positions matching TRBD1. Germline CDR1 is MNHNS and CDR2 is SASEGT. The J segment lost 6 bases and the V segment lost 8 bases, leaving 13 bases of the junction unmatched. This CDR3 is built from 14 residues. CDR3 bases: TGTGCCAGCTACTCCTCGACAGGGACCGGCGAGCAGTACTTC. It encodes CASYSSTGTGEQYF.

In its sample, this clonotype was seen a few times. The rearrangement joins TRBV7-9 to TRBJ2-3; maybe TRBD2 (5 bases). The germline CDR1 and CDR2 sequences are SEHNR and FQNEAQ (reference sequence). Trimming removed 3 bases at V and 6 bases at J, with 22 bases between. This CDR3 contains 17 residues. The CDR3 sequence: CASSLPSQLGERDTQYF. The CDR3 nucleotides read TGTGCCAGCAGCTTGCCTTCTCAGTTGGGCGAGCGGGATACGCAGTATTTT.

This clonotype was found many times. The rearrangement links TRBV7-3 to TRBJ2-3; TRBD1 aligns across 8 bases. J lost 1 base, V lost 8 bases, and 11 bases had no gene match. This CDR3 has 16 residues. Germline V gene sequence: CDR1 SGHTA, CDR2 FQGTGA. Written as DNA, the CDR3 is TGTGCCAGCGCCCTTATAGGACAGGGCGGCACAGATACGCAGTATTTT. Protein sequence: CASALIGQGGTDTQYF.

The CDR3 DNA is TGTGCCAGCAGTATCTTATTAGCGGGAGGGCCTTACGAGCAGTACTTC. It encodes CASSILLAGGPYEQYF. The chain combines TRBV12-3 or TRBV12-4 with TRBJ2-7, with TRBD2 identical over 11 bases. The CDR3 sequence is 16 residues long. Losses at the gene ends were 5 bases for V and 4 bases for J; bases not matched to a gene: 10.

Here the CDR3 reads CATSREGQGLAEAFF. For the CDR3, the DNA is TGTGCCACCAGCAGAGAGGGACAGGGTCTAGCTGAAGCTTTCTTT. The chain employs TRBV15 and TRBJ1-1, with 9 bases identical to TRBD1. Germline lookup yields CDR1 LNHNV and CDR2 YYDKDF (reference sequence). V shed 0 bases and J 6 bases; nucleotides not matched to a gene: 5. CDR3 size: 15 residues.

As concerns this clonotype: Since a much larger clone is just one base distant, this may be a read error. J is TRBJ2-5 and V is TRBV10-2, with 7 bases that match TRBD2. CDR3 size: 13 residues. With 3 bases clipped from V and 9 bases from J, the junction kept 7 bases outside the gene matches. Looked up from germline, CDR1 is WSHSY and CDR2 is SAAADI. The CDR3 DNA is TGCGCCAGCAGTGACACCGGGAGGAAGGCCCAGTACTTC. Amino acid sequence: CASSDTGRKAQYF.

J is TRBJ1-2 and V is TRBV4-1; D may be TRBD1 (5 bases). The CDR3 consists of 16 residues. Germline V gene data show CDR1 as MGHRA and CDR2 as YSYEKL. V was cut by 3 bases and J by 4 bases, with 18 bases left in between. The CDR3 is CASSQSGGEKGYGYTF. The CDR3 nucleotides read TGCGCCAGCAGCCAGAGTGGGGGGGAAAAGGGCTATGGCTACACCTTC.